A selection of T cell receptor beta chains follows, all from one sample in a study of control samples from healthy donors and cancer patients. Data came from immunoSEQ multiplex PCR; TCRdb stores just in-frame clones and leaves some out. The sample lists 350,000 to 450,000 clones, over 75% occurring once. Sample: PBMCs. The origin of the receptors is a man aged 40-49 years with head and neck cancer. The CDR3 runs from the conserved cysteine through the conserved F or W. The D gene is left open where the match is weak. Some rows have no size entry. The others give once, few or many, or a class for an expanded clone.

DNA: TGTGCCACCAGCAGAGAAGGGGGGACTGAAGCTTTCTTT; CDR3: CATSREGGTEAFF; D: -; J: TRBJ1-1; size: -; V: TRBV15
DNA: TGTGCCAGCAGCGCCTCAGGGGCAACTAATGAAAAACTGTTTTTT; CDR3: CASSASGATNEKLFF; D: -; J: TRBJ1-4; size: -; V: TRBV9
DNA: TGTGCCAGCAGTCCCGGACAGGGGATTGAAAAACTGTTTTTT; CDR3: CASSPGQGIEKLFF; D: TRBD1; J: TRBJ1-4; size: -; V: TRBV28
DNA: TGTGCCAGCTCACCAGCTGACACCGGGGAGCTGTTTTTT; CDR3: CASSPADTGELFF; D: -; J: TRBJ2-2; size: -; V: TRBV18
DNA: TGCGCCAGCGAGGATAACTTCTGGACAGAAACCTACGAGCAGTACTTC; CDR3: CASEDNFWTETYEQYF; D: -; J: TRBJ2-7; size: -; V: TRBV10-2
DNA: TGTGCCAGCAGCGGCGGACAGGGTAGCTCCTACAATGAGCAGTTCTTC; CDR3: CASSGGQGSSYNEQFF; D: TRBD1; J: TRBJ2-1; size: -; V: TRBV2
DNA: TGTGCCAGCAGCCAAGATATGACGGGCGGCTACACCTTC; CDR3: CASSQDMTGGYTF; D: -; J: TRBJ1-2; size: -; V: TRBV14
DNA: TGTGCCAGCAGCTTAGCAGCGGCAGGGTTGAACACTGAAGCTTTCTTT; CDR3: CASSLAAAGLNTEAFF; D: -; J: TRBJ1-1; size: -; V: TRBV7-2
DNA: TGTGCCAGCAGCCCCCGACAGGACTTCACAGATACGCAGTATTTT; CDR3: CASSPRQDFTDTQYF; D: -; J: TRBJ2-3; size: once; V: TRBV5-6
DNA: TGTGCCACCAGCAGAGATACGGGGGGTTGGTGGGACAGGGGATACAATGAGCAGTTCTTC; CDR3: CATSRDTGGWWDRGYNEQFF; D: TRBD1; J: TRBJ2-1; size: -; V: TRBV15
DNA: TGTGCCAGCAGCCTGACAGGGGCGGGGGCCAACGTCCTGACTTTC; CDR3: CASSLTGAGANVLTF; D: TRBD1; J: TRBJ2-6; size: -; V: TRBV5-4
DNA: TGTGCCAGCAGCGGGGGGACAGGGAAAACCGGGGAGCTGTTTTTT; CDR3: CASSGGTGKTGELFF; D: TRBD1; J: TRBJ2-2; size: -; V: TRBV9
DNA: TGTGCCAGTACGGGTAGCGAGACAGATACGCAGTATTTT; CDR3: CASTGSETDTQYF; D: -; J: TRBJ2-3; size: -; V: TRBV19
DNA: TGTGCCAGCAGCCCCCTCGATCGGGGAGGGCAAGAGACCCAGTACTTC; CDR3: CASSPLDRGGQETQYF; D: TRBD2; J: TRBJ2-5; size: -; V: TRBV7-9
DNA: TGTGCCTGGAGTGTAAGGCAGGGGACCGCCGAGTATGGCTACACCTTC; CDR3: CAWSVRQGTAEYGYTF; D: -; J: TRBJ1-2; size: -; V: TRBV30
DNA: TGTGCCTGGAGTCGAGGGGGCTCCTACAATGAGCAGTTCTTC; CDR3: CAWSRGGSYNEQFF; D: -; J: TRBJ2-1; size: -; V: TRBV30
DNA: TGTGCCAGCAGCCCCAATAATGAAAAACTGTTTTTT; CDR3: CASSPNNEKLFF; D: -; J: TRBJ1-4; size: once; V: TRBV16
DNA: TGTGCCAGCAGCCTCACAGGGGGCGCGAACACTGAAGCTTTCTTT; CDR3: CASSLTGGANTEAFF; D: TRBD1; J: TRBJ1-1; size: -; V: TRBV7-9
DNA: TGTGCCAGCAGCCAAGACCCCCGTTGGGGGTATGGCTACACCTTC; CDR3: CASSQDPRWGYGYTF; D: -; J: TRBJ1-2; size: -; V: TRBV14
DNA: TGTGCCAGCAGCGTACCAACAGCCGCAACTAATGAAAAACTGTTTTTT; CDR3: CASSVPTAATNEKLFF; D: -; J: TRBJ1-4; size: -; V: TRBV9
DNA: TGCGCCAGCAGCCCGGGTGGTACAGGGGGCAACTATGGCTACACCTTC; CDR3: CASSPGGTGGNYGYTF; D: TRBD1; J: TRBJ1-2; size: -; V: TRBV5-1
DNA: TGTGCCAGCAGCTTAACGGGGACTAGCAATCAGCCCCAGCATTTT; CDR3: CASSLTGTSNQPQHF; D: -; J: TRBJ1-5; size: -; V: TRBV7-2
DNA: TGTGCCAGCAGCGCCGACACTCACTATGGCTACACCTTC; CDR3: CASSADTHYGYTF; D: -; J: TRBJ1-2; size: few; V: TRBV9
DNA: TGCAGCGTTGTGGGGGCATTTGAAAAACTGTTTTTT; CDR3: CSVVGAFEKLFF; D: -; J: TRBJ1-4; size: -; V: TRBV29-1
DNA: TGTGCCAGCAGCCCCCGTAGGGGGGTGTCAGATACGCAGTATTTT; CDR3: CASSPRRGVSDTQYF; D: -; J: TRBJ2-3; size: -; V: TRBV9
DNA: TGTGCCAGTAGTACCTTCGGGGTTAGCTATTCACCCCTCCACTTT; CDR3: CASSTFGVSYSPLHF; D: -; J: TRBJ1-6; size: -; V: TRBV19
DNA: TGTGCCAGCAGCGTAGACAGCGGGAGGGCCATAGGAGATACGCAGTATTTT; CDR3: CASSVDSGRAIGDTQYF; D: TRBD2; J: TRBJ2-3; size: -; V: TRBV9
DNA: TGCGCCAGCAGCTCGGACAGGGCGGATGGCTACACCTTC; CDR3: CASSSDRADGYTF; D: TRBD1; J: TRBJ1-2; size: -; V: TRBV5-1
DNA: TGTGCCAGCAGCCAAGCCTATTTTCTTATTTCACCCCTCCACTTT; CDR3: CASSQAYFLISPLHF; D: -; J: TRBJ1-6; size: once; V: TRBV3-1/TRBV3-2
DNA: TGTGCCAGCAGTTTTGGCAGGAACTATGGCTACACCTTC; CDR3: CASSFGRNYGYTF; D: -; J: TRBJ1-2; size: -; V: TRBV12-3/TRBV12-4
DNA: TGTGCCAGCAGTTTGAGGCGAGCGAGGGGCTACACCTTC; CDR3: CASSLRRARGYTF; D: -; J: TRBJ1-2; size: -; V: TRBV28
DNA: TGTGCCACCAGTATGGCTGGCTATGGCTACACCTTC; CDR3: CATSMAGYGYTF; D: -; J: TRBJ1-2; size: once; V: TRBV24-1
DNA: TGTGCCAGCAGTTTTGGAATCTCCTACGAGCAGTACTTC; CDR3: CASSFGISYEQYF; D: -; J: TRBJ2-7; size: -; V: TRBV27